The T cell receptor (beta chain) described here comes from a study of CD8+CD57+ T cells in acquired aplastic anemia. As for the study in general: Sorting CD4+ and CD8+ cells gave DNA averaging approximately 3 ug. Study observations and caveats: Common to patients and controls were about 31 CD8+ CDR3 sequences.

Individuals selected for sequencing had exhibited CD8+CD57+ cell expansion on flow cytometry. Severe acquired aplastic anemia affected all patients. Patients had received no therapy at the time of blood sampling. Both TCR beta VDJ combination and CDR3 sequence profiling were carried out. Genomic DNA was the template for this profiling. TCRdb used MiXCR to reprocess the reads, holding one entry per CDR3 protein. The sample records 400,000 to 600,000 distinct CDR3 sequences, roughly a third being singletons. Germline CDR1 LNHDA, CDR2 SQIVND (reference sequence). The CDR3 totals 15 residues. The ends lost 6 bases at V and 4 bases at J; junction bases unmatched: 9. A word on this clonotype: Its specificity is not known.

The sequencing sample was made of sorted CD4+, CD8+, or CD8+CD57+ T cells (not recorded which) from PBMCs. This TCR derives from a human donor with aplastic anemia. This sequence joins TRBV19 and TRBJ1-5; 7 nucleotides align to TRBD1. The CDR3 is CASSADRSRNQPQHF. The CDR3 coding sequence is TGTGCCAGTAGCGCGGACAGGTCACGGAATCAGCCCCAGCATTTT.